Listed below are T cell receptor beta chains from one sample, sequenced in a study of T cell responses to AZD1222 COVID-19 vaccine. Some clones are missing from TCRdb's copy, which holds only in-frame ones; the method was immunoSEQ multiplex PCR. This table has approximately 180,000 clones, about nine tenths appearing once. The sample here was peripheral blood, taken on day 0 of AZD1222 vaccination. These receptors were obtained from an adult in good health. Each CDR3 is given with its conserved first and last residue. A D gene is named only where the DNA matches it firmly. The size entry is marked missing in some rows and otherwise reads once, few, many or a size class.

TRBJ1-1 TRBV9 - - TGTGCCAGCTCCTCGTTAGGCACTGAAGCTTTCTTT CASSSLGTEAFF
TRBJ1-2 TRBV19 TRBD1 - TGTGCCAGTAGTATGAACAGGGGGTCGGCTGGCGGTCCTAACTATGGCTACACCTTC CASSMNRGSAGGPNYGYTF
TRBJ1-1 TRBV3-1/TRBV3-2 TRBD1 - TGTGCCAGCAGCCTAGGGACAGGGGTAGACACTGAAGCTTTCTTT CASSLGTGVDTEAFF
TRBJ2-5 TRBV12-3/TRBV12-4 - - TGTGCCAGCACCCGGGGGGCCGAAGAGACCCAGTACTTC CASTRGAEETQYF
TRBJ1-4 TRBV10-3 - - TGTGCCATCAGTGAGCGGCAGGAAAAACTGTTTTTT CAISERQEKLFF
TRBJ1-3 TRBV4-2 TRBD1 - TGTGCCAGCAGCCAACCTCTTGACAGGGGGGCTGGAAACACCATATATTTT CASSQPLDRGAGNTIYF
TRBJ1-2 TRBV30 - - TGTGCCTGGCTTCCCGGACGGATCCGCGGTGGCTACACCTTC CAWLPGRIRGGYTF
TRBJ2-5 TRBV4-1 - - TGCGCCAGCAGCCAGTCCCCTGGGACCCAGTACTTC CASSQSPGTQYF
TRBJ2-7 TRBV5-1 - once TGCGCCAGCAGCTTTGGTTCCGGGGACGAGCAGTACTTC CASSFGSGDEQYF
TRBJ2-7 TRBV7-2 - - TGTGCCAGCAGCTTAACCAGCTCCTACGAGCAGTACTTC CASSLTSSYEQYF
TRBJ2-5 TRBV5-6 TRBD2 - TGTGCCAGCAGCTTGGCCCTAGCGGGGGAAGAGACCCAGTACTTC CASSLALAGEETQYF
TRBJ2-1 TRBV24-1 TRBD2 - TGTGCCACCAGCGCCGGGACTAGCGGGGCCCATGAGCAGTTCTTC CATSAGTSGAHEQFF
TRBJ2-7 TRBV18 - - TGTGCCAGCTCACCACCGAGGGCACCCTACGAGCAGTACTTC CASSPPRAPYEQYF
TRBJ1-3 TRBV19 - once TGTGCCAGTAGTTTCGCCCTAGGAAACACCATATATTTT CASSFALGNTIYF
TRBJ2-5 TRBV6-4 - - TGTGCCAGCAGTGGAAACTACGGGGAGACCCAGTACTTC CASSGNYGETQYF
TRBJ1-4 TRBV30 - - TGTGCCTGGAGTGTCGACAGGATAGCAACTAATGAAAAACTGTTTTTT CAWSVDRIATNEKLFF
TRBJ1-1 TRBV5-4 - - TGTGCCAGCAGCTTGCAGTTAGGGAACACTGAAGCTTTCTTT CASSLQLGNTEAFF
TRBJ2-3 TRBV12-3/TRBV12-4 - few TGTGCCAGCAGTTATCAAGCAGATACGCAGTATTTT CASSYQADTQYF
TRBJ1-2 TRBV7-2 - - TGTGCCAGCAGTATACCTGGGTATGGCTACACCTTC CASSIPGYGYTF
TRBJ2-4 TRBV2 - - TGTGCCAGCAGCTTCGGATTAAACATTCAGTACTTC CASSFGLNIQYF
TRBJ1-2 TRBV9 - few TGTGCCAGCAGCGACAGGGTCTATGGCTACACCTTC CASSDRVYGYTF
TRBJ2-7 TRBV6-5 TRBD1 - TGTGCCAGCAGTCCCAAGGGGACAGGGACCTACGAGCAGTACTTC CASSPKGTGTYEQYF
TRBJ1-2 TRBV27 - - TGTGCCAGCAGTGCAACCCGCCCGACAATCGGGGAGGGCTACACCTTC CASSATRPTIGEGYTF
TRBJ1-5 TRBV6-6 - once TGTGCCAGCAGTCTGGCAGTCCAGTGGTATAGCAATCAGCCCCAGCATTTT CASSLAVQWYSNQPQHF
TRBJ2-7 TRBV21-1 - - TGTGCCAGCAGCAAAGAGGGAGGGAATAATCCCTACGAGCAGTACTTC CASSKEGGNNPYEQYF
TRBJ2-3 TRBV7-2 - once TGTGCCAGCAGCTTAGTTTGGAGGGCCGGGGATACGCAGTATTTT CASSLVWRAGDTQYF
TRBJ1-2 TRBV5-8 - - TGTGCCAGCAGCTTGTCCGGGATTCAGGGTGGCTACACCTTC CASSLSGIQGGYTF
TRBJ1-5 TRBV3-1/TRBV3-2 - - TGTGCCAGCAGCCAAGATCGGCACTCAGAGGCCCAGCATTTT CASSQDRHSEAQHF
TRBJ1-1 TRBV4-1 - - TGCGCCAGCAGCCAAGATGACGCAGATGAGATGAACACTGAAGCTTTCTTT CASSQDDADEMNTEAFF
TRBJ1-5 TRBV27 TRBD1 - TGTGCCAGCAGTTCACAGGGGTTGGTGGGTAGCAATCAGCCCCAGCATTTT CASSSQGLVGSNQPQHF
TRBJ2-7 TRBV7-9 - once TGTGCCAGCAGCACGGACGGCTACGAGCAGTACTTC CASSTDGYEQYF
TRBJ1-1 TRBV11-2 - - TGTGCCAGCAGACCGATAAAGAACACTGAAGCTTTCTTT CASRPIKNTEAFF
TRBJ2-3 TRBV13 TRBD2 - TGTGCCAGCAGCCCCGGACTAGCGGGGTCCACAGATACGCAGTATTTT CASSPGLAGSTDTQYF
TRBJ2-1 TRBV6-4 - - TGTGCCAGCAGTGAGGCCGGGACTCCGTCTCATGAGCAGTTCTTC CASSEAGTPSHEQFF
TRBJ2-2 TRBV7-9 TRBD2 - TGTGCCAGCAGCTTATTTACTAGCGAGTTGGCCGGGGAGCTGTTTTTT CASSLFTSELAGELFF
TRBJ2-7 TRBV15 TRBD2 - TGTGCCACCAGCAGAGATGGGAGGGTCGGCGAGCAGTACTTC CATSRDGRVGEQYF
TRBJ1-2 TRBV7-7 - - TGTGCCAGCAGCCCCTCCCCGGGGGGGCAGGGTGGCTACACCTTC CASSPSPGGQGGYTF
TRBJ2-7 TRBV5-1 TRBD2 - TGCGCCAGCAGCTTGGTAGCGGGGGGCTCCTACGAGCAGTACTTC CASSLVAGGSYEQYF
TRBJ2-3 TRBV6-5 - once TGTGCCAGCAGTTACGTTACAGGGCGGAGCACAGATACGCAGTATTTT CASSYVTGRSTDTQYF
TRBJ2-5 TRBV9 - - TGTGCCAGCAGCCCCCGGGGGGCGGGGGACCCCCCGGGGACCCAGTACTTC CASSPRGAGDPPGTQYF
TRBJ1-1 TRBV20-1 - - TGCAGTGCTAGGGAAAAACCTGAAGCTTTCTTT CSAREKPEAFF
TRBJ1-1 TRBV4-3 - - TGCGCCAGCAGCCAGGCCCAATTTAATGCTGAAGCTTTCTTT CASSQAQFNAEAFF
TRBJ2-7 TRBV3-1/TRBV3-2 TRBD1 few TGTGCCAGCAGGTCGGACAGGACCTACGAGCAGTACTTC CASRSDRTYEQYF
TRBJ2-7 TRBV3-1/TRBV3-2 TRBD1 once TGTGCCAGCAGCCAAGCTCTGACAGGGGTCTTGCACGAGCAGTACTTC CASSQALTGVLHEQYF
TRBJ1-1 TRBV11-3 - - TGTGCCAGCAGCTTATTCGAGGGTACTGAAGCTTTCTTT CASSLFEGTEAFF
TRBJ2-7 TRBV4-3 TRBD2 - TGCGCCAGCAGCCAAACTAGCGGGGGCCCCTACGAGCAGTACTTC CASSQTSGGPYEQYF
TRBJ2-1 TRBV6-6 TRBD1 - TGTGCCAGCAGTTACAAGCAAAGGGACAGTCACAATGAGCAGTTCTTC CASSYKQRDSHNEQFF
TRBJ2-5 TRBV21-1 - once TGTGCCAGCAGCAAATCGGCTAGCGGGGGGTCGTACCAAGAGACCCAGTACTTC CASSKSASGGSYQETQYF
TRBJ1-6 TRBV7-2 - - TGTGCCAGCAGCTTATGGGGAGACGGGAACCTCCACTTT CASSLWGDGNLHF
TRBJ2-2 TRBV7-2 - - TGTGCCAGCAGCTTAGTCCAGGGGCTCACCGGGGAGCTGTTTTTT CASSLVQGLTGELFF
TRBJ2-3 TRBV20-1 - - TGCAGTGCTAGTCGGGACGGTAGCACAGATACGCAGTATTTT CSASRDGSTDTQYF
TRBJ2-7 TRBV3-1/TRBV3-2 - once TGTGCCAGCGGGGGCCCCTACGAGCAGTACTTC CASGGPYEQYF
TRBJ1-2 TRBV5-4 - - TGTGCCAGCAGCTCCCGACAGACCCTCCAAGGCTACACCTTC CASSSRQTLQGYTF
TRBJ1-5 TRBV28 - - TGTGCCAGCAGTTCAGGGGCCGCTAGCAATCAGCCCCAGCATTTT CASSSGAASNQPQHF
TRBJ1-1 TRBV7-2 - few TGTGCCAGCAGTGCGGGCAGGGTGAACACTGAAGCTTTCTTT CASSAGRVNTEAFF
TRBJ2-5 TRBV18 - - TGTGCCAGCTCACCTTACATGGGGCCCCAAGAGACCCAGTACTTC CASSPYMGPQETQYF
TRBJ2-5 TRBV5-1 TRBD1 once TGCGCCAGCAGCTTGGGCGGGACAGGGGGAGAGACCCAGTACTTC CASSLGGTGGETQYF
TRBJ2-1 TRBV4-3 - - TGCGCCAGCAGCCTTTCGCCGGGACTCCGCATTAGTGAGCAGTTCTTC CASSLSPGLRISEQFF
TRBJ1-2 TRBV14 TRBD1 - TGTGCCAGCAGCCAATCAGGGGGGTCGTTTGGCTACACCTTC CASSQSGGSFGYTF